Presented here are 7 T cell receptor beta chains from one specimen sequenced in a study of memory CD4+ T cells and cytomegalovirus serostatus. The sort gate was single viable CD3+CD4+CD8-CD45RO+ cells for memory CD4+ T cells. Produced via immunoSEQ multiplex PCR; TCRdb's table is partial and in-frame only. The sample yields tens of thousands of clones, around three quarters seen once. The sequenced sample was memory CD4+ T cells from blood. These receptors came from an adult in good health and CMV-seropositive.

J is TRBJ1-3 and V is TRBV7-9; no reliable D call. Trimming took off 2 bases at V and 4 bases at J, with 12 bases between the two ends. The CDR3 totals 15 residues. Germline V gene sequence: CDR1 SEHNR, CDR2 FQNEAQ (reference sequence). The CDR3 nucleotides are TGTGCCAGCAGCTTAATACGAGGTCTCGGAAACACCATATATTTT. It yields the protein CASSLIRGLGNTIYF.

This rearrangement joins TRBV10-2 to TRBJ2-1; D is uncertain. The germline V gene encodes CDR1 WSHSY and CDR2 SAAADI. The V end lost 7 bases, the J end lost 7 bases, and 5 bases lay between the germline ends. The CDR3 has 10 amino acids. The CDR3 DNA reads TGCGCCAGCATGAAAAATGAGCAGTTCTTC. This gives the protein CASMKNEQFF.

The chain has TRBV28 and TRBJ2-2; a weak D match, TRBD1 (6 bases). Trimming pared 2 bases from V and 4 bases from J, leaving 11 bases between. From germline, CDR1 is MDHEN and CDR2 SYDVKM. CDR3 length equals 15 residues. CDR3 coding DNA: TGTGCCAGCAGTTTAAGGGGGTCCCCCACCGGGGAGCTGTTTTTT. Protein: CASSLRGSPTGELFF.

The chain couples TRBV5-4 to TRBJ1-2; D might be TRBD1 (6 bases). CDR3 size: 15 residues. V gave up 1 base and J gave up 4 bases, with 14 bases separating them. Germline CDR1 reads SGHNT; CDR2 reads YYREEE (reference sequence). The CDR3 region has the DNA TGTGCCAGCAGCTTGTCCGGGGGCGCCAGCTATGGCTACACCTTC. This codes for CASSLSGGASYGYTF.

The rearrangement joins TRBV15 to TRBJ2-7; D not resolved. The ends were cut back, 1 base at V and 3 bases at J, with 7 bases in the middle. CDR1 and CDR2 from the germline V gene are LNHNV and YYDKDF (reference sequence). The CDR3 is made up of 13 amino acids. This chain's CDR3 is CATSRGALYEQYF. CDR3 DNA: TGTGCCACCAGCAGAGGGGCCCTCTACGAGCAGTACTTC.

The chain couples TRBV29-1 to TRBJ1-1; D unclear. The CDR3 consists of 12 residues. Germline V gives CDR1 SQVTM, CDR2 ANQGSEA. V was cut by 2 bases and J by 7 bases, with 11 bases left in between. In nucleotides, the CDR3 is TGCAGCGTTGAACGGCAGCTCCATGAAGCTTTCTTT. It specifies CSVERQLHEAFF.

The CDR3 region is CASNNGPGPTFYTF. The CDR3 DNA sequence: TGTGCCAGCAACAATGGGCCGGGACCGACCTTTTACACCTTC. This rearrangement joins TRBV2 to TRBJ1-2; possibly TRBD1 for D (5 bases). Trimming shortened V by 7 bases and J by 11 bases, and 23 bases separated the two germline ends. The CDR3 spans 14 residues. The germline V gene has CDR1 SNHLY and CDR2 FYNNEI.